The clone carrying this T cell receptor (beta chain) came up many times. The source of the sample is a study of metastatic and nonmetastatic thyroid tumors. In the study's own analysis: The authors used CDR3 differences across clinicopathological groups to build a distant-metastasis classifier for papillary thyroid cancer. Via MiXCR, TCRdb re-called the PCR reads. The V and J calls were not made by the authors but by TCRdb's processing. Of approximately 15,000 clones in the sample, about 31% were seen once. Thyroid surgery was performed in patients who had received no treatment beforehand. Germline CDR1 is MDHEN and CDR2 is SYDVKM. This CDR3 region has 15 residues. The V gene lost 3 bases and the J gene lost 1 base, with 12 bases spanning the gap.

The receptor was isolated from a female donor with papillary thyroid cancer or a benign thyroid nodule (not recorded which). Some clones in this sample may be carry-over from other donors' samples. The chain couples TRBV28 to TRBJ1-1; D call uncertain. Sequenced sample: tumor tissue. CDR3 in amino acids: CASSFRGIKNTEAFF. The CDR3 nucleotides read TGTGCCAGCAGTTTCCGAGGGATCAAGAACACTGAAGCTTTCTTT.